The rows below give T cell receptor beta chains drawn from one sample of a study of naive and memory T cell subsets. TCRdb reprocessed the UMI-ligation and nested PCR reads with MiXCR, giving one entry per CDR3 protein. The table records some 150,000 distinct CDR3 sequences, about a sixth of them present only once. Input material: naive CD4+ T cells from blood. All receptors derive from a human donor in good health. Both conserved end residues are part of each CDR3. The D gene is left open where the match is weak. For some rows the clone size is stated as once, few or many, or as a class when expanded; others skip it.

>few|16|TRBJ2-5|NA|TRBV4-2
TGTGCCAGCAGCCAAGATCGGCGCACCGGCGGCGAGACCCAGTACTTC
CASSQDRRTGGETQYF
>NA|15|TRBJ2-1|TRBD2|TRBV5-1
TGCGCCAGCAGCCAAGGACTAGGCTCCTACAATGAGCAGTTCTTC
CASSQGLGSYNEQFF
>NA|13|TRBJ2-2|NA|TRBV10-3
TGTGCCATCAGTCAAACGAACACCGGGGAGCTGTTTTTT
CAISQTNTGELFF
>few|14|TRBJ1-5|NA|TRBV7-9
TGTGCCAGCAGCAGCTCTGGTTACAATCAGCCCCAGCATTTT
CASSSSGYNQPQHF
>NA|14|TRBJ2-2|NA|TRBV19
TGTGCCAGTAGTATTCGGGGGATCGGCGGGGAGCTGTTTTTT
CASSIRGIGGELFF
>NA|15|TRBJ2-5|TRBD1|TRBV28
TGTGCCAGCAACAACAGGGGAAGTTTCGGAGAGACCCAGTACTTC
CASNNRGSFGETQYF
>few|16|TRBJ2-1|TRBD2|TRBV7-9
TGTGCCAGCGCGAAGGGCGCGGGAGGGCCGGGGGGTGAGCAGTTCTTC
CASAKGAGGPGGEQFF
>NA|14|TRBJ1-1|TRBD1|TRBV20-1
TGCAGTGCTATGACAGGGGCAATGAACACTGAAGCTTTCTTT
CSAMTGAMNTEAFF
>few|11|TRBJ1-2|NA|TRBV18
TGTGCCAGCTCACCGGGGGATGGCTACACCTTC
CASSPGDGYTF
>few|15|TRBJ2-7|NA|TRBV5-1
TGCGCCAGCAGCCCTACGGGACCCCAAGTGTACGAGCAGTACTTC
CASSPTGPQVYEQYF
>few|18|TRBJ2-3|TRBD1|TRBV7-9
TGTGCCAGCAGCTCAAAACCTGGACAGGGCCCTGATCGGAATACGCAGTATTTT
CASSSKPGQGPDRNTQYF
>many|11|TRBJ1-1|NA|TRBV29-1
TGCAGCGTTCAGGGGAACACTGAAGCTTTCTTT
CSVQGNTEAFF
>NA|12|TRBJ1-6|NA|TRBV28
TGTGCCAGTGGACAGAATAATTCACCCCTCCACTTT
CASGQNNSPLHF
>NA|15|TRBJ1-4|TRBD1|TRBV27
TGTGCCAGCAGTTCCCTGGGACAGGAGCAAGAAAAACTGTTTTTT
CASSSLGQEQEKLFF
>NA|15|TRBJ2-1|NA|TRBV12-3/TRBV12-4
TGTGCCAGCAGCCCAGGGTCCTTCTCCTACAATGAGCAGTTCTTC
CASSPGSFSYNEQFF
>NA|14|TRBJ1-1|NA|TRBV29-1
TGCAGCGTTGAACTCGGTCAGGTGAACACTGAAGCTTTCTTT
CSVELGQVNTEAFF
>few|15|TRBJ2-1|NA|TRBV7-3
TGTGCCAGCAGCTCCCAAGGGACACCCCGGGATGAGCAGTTCTTC
CASSSQGTPRDEQFF
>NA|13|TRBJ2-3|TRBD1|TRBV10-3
TGTGCCACGGGACAGGGTTGGGCAGATACGCAGTATTTT
CATGQGWADTQYF
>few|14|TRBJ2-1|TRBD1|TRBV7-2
TGTGCCAGCGGAACAGGGGGATGGCCAAATGAGCAGTTCTTC
CASGTGGWPNEQFF
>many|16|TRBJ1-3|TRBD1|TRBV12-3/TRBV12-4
TGTGCCAGCAGCCCCGCCGGGAGGGGGCCTGGAAACACCATATATTTT
CASSPAGRGPGNTIYF
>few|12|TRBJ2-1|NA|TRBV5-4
TGTGCCAGCAGCTTGATTGTGAGTGAGCAGTTCTTC
CASSLIVSEQFF
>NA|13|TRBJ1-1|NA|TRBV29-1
TGCAGCGTAAGCCGGGTCATGAACACTGAAGCTTTCTTT
CSVSRVMNTEAFF
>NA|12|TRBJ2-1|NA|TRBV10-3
TGTGCCATCAAGAGCTTAGGACAGTTTGAGTTCTTC
CAIKSLGQFEFF
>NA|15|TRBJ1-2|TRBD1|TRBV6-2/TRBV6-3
TGTGCCAGCAGACCGACAGGGACGTCTAACTATGGCTACACCTTC
CASRPTGTSNYGYTF
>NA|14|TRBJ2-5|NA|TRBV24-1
TGTGCCACCAGTGACCCCGGACTGGAAGAGACCCAGTACTTC
CATSDPGLEETQYF
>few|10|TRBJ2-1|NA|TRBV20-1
TGCAGTGCTAGAGTCCGGATGCAGTTCTTC
CSARVRMQFF
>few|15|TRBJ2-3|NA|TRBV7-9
TGTGCCAGCAGCTTAACAGAAAGGACCACAGATACGCAGTATTTT
CASSLTERTTDTQYF
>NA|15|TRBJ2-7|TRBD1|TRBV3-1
TGTGCCAGCAGCCACGCCGGGACAGGGGGCTACGAGCAGTACTTC
CASSHAGTGGYEQYF
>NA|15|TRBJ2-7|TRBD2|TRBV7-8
TGTGCCAGCAGCCCTAGTGGGACTAACTCCTACGAGCAGTACTTC
CASSPSGTNSYEQYF
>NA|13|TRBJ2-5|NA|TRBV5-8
TGTGCCAGCAGCTTTCTAGAATTGGAGACCCAGTACTTC
CASSFLELETQYF
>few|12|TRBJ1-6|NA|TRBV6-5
TGTGCCAGCGGACGGGGAGATTCACCCCTCCACTTT
CASGRGDSPLHF
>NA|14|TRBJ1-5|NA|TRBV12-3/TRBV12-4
TGTGCCAGCAGTTCTTGGGGTCCCAATCAGCCCCAGCATTTT
CASSSWGPNQPQHF
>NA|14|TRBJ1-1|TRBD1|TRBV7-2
TGTGCCAGCAGCATACGACAGGGGAACACTGAAGCTTTCTTT
CASSIRQGNTEAFF
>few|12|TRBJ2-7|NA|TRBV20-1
TGCAGTGCTTCACGGGATCAGTACGAGCAGTACTTC
CSASRDQYEQYF
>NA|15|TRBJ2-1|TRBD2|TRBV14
TGTGCCAGCAAGGGACTAGCGGAAATTTACAATGAGCAGTTCTTC
CASKGLAEIYNEQFF
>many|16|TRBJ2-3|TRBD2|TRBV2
TGTGCCAGCAGTGAAGGGACTAGCGGGAGCACAGATACGCAGTATTTT
CASSEGTSGSTDTQYF
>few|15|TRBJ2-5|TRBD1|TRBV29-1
TGCAGCGTCGACGGACAGGGGGCCAGGATGGAGACCCAGTACTTC
CSVDGQGARMETQYF
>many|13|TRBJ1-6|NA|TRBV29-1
TGCAGCGTTCAACCACAGAATAATTCACCCCTCCACTTT
CSVQPQNNSPLHF
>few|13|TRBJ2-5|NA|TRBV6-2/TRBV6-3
TGTGCCAGCACCCCCGCGCTCCAAGAGACCCAGTACTTC
CASTPALQETQYF
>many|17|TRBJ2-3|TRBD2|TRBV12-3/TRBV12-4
TGTGCCAGCAGACGAGGACTAGCGGGAGGGCCTACAGATACGCAGTATTTT
CASRRGLAGGPTDTQYF
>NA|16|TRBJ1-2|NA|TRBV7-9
TGTGCCAGCAGCGCAGCTACCGGAACGGACCTATATGGCTACACCTTC
CASSAATGTDLYGYTF
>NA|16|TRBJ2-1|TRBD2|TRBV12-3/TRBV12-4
TGTGCCAGCAGTTTAGGGACTAGCGGGCCTCACAATGAGCAGTTCTTC
CASSLGTSGPHNEQFF
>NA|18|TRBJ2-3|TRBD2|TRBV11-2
TGTGCCAGCAGCTTAGCCGGACTAGCGGGAGGAAGAACAGATACGCAGTATTTT
CASSLAGLAGGRTDTQYF
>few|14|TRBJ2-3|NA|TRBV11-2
TGTGCCAGCAGCGACAGGTCCTCGGGAGATACGCAGTATTTT
CASSDRSSGDTQYF
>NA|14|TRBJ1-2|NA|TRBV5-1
TGCGCCAGCAGCTTGGACGGCAGTATCTATGGCTACACCTTC
CASSLDGSIYGYTF
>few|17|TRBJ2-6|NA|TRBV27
TGTGCCAGCAGTTTAGGGCCTCCCGGATCTGGGGCCAACGTCCTGACTTTC
CASSLGPPGSGANVLTF
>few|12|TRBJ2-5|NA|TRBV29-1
TGCAGCGTTCTTGGGTTTCGAGAGACCCAGTACTTC
CSVLGFRETQYF
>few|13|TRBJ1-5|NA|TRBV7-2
TGTGCCAGCACCGGGGGTTTGGGGACGCCCCAGCATTTT
CASTGGLGTPQHF
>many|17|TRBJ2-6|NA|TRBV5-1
TGCGCCAGCAGCTTGGCTCCAGGGTCTACTGGGGCCAACGTCCTGACTTTC
CASSLAPGSTGANVLTF
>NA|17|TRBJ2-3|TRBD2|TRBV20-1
TGCAGTGCCGCCCTAACTAGCGGGAGTGGGTTCACAGATACGCAGTATTTT
CSAALTSGSGFTDTQYF
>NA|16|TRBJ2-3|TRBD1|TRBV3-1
TGTGCCAGCAGCCAAAGGGCGACAGGGAGCACAGATACGCAGTATTTT
CASSQRATGSTDTQYF